The present T cell receptor beta chain was sequenced within a study of naive and memory T cell subsets. Findings of the study overall: In CD4 and CD8 cells, diversity dropped from naive through EMRA. Clonotypes here are unpaired alpha or beta chain sequences. Especially in CD8 cells, naive repertoires contained a few larger clonotypes, possibly CD45RA-re-expressing memory cells. In naive cells, over 95% of TCR sequences were seen only once.

The CDR3 has 15 amino acids. Deletions cut 0 bases from V and 1 base from J, with 10 bases between. Germline V lookup: CDR1 MNHEY, CDR2 SVGEGT. An equimolar mix of two oligonucleotides served as the beta constant-region primer for TRBC1 and TRBC2. Ligated cDNA was amplified by four rounds of PCR with nested alpha and beta constant-region primers and SP2. TCRdb reanalysed the UMI-ligation and nested PCR reads using MiXCR and keeps one entry per CDR3 protein. The table records approximately 80,000 distinct CDR3 sequences, approximately 9.2% of them present only once. In this sample, this clonotype turned up a few times. What it binds is not known.

Material for sequencing was naive CD8+ T cells from blood. This TCR was recovered from a human donor in good health. The rearrangement uses TRBV6-2 or TRBV6-3 and TRBJ2-7; D might be TRBD2 (5 bases). CDR3: CASSYSIRGSYEQYF. In DNA, the CDR3 is TGTGCCAGCAGTTACTCGATCCGGGGTTCCTACGAGCAGTACTTC.